What follows are 3 T cell receptor beta chains derived from one specimen sequenced in a study of T cell responses to AZD1222 COVID-19 vaccine. TCRdb keeps only in-frame clones here, not all; method: immunoSEQ multiplex PCR. The sample has 98,000 or so clones; 88% are singletons. The sample consisted of peripheral blood, taken 28 days after the second AZD1222 dose. These receptors were obtained from an adult who received the AZD1222 COVID-19 vaccine.

This chain uses TRBV19 with TRBJ2-2; TRBD1 or TRBD2 may be the D gene (5 bases each). Between the trimmed V and J ends, which lost 10 bases and 1 base, there was a span of 13 bases. This CDR3 is built from 14 residues. From germline, CDR1 is LNHDA and CDR2 SQIVND (reference sequence). CDR3 nucleotides: TGTGCCACTCCGGGACGGATGAACACCGGGGAGCTGTTTTTT. This codes for CATPGRMNTGELFF.

The chain carries TRBV6-4 and TRBJ1-5, with D hard to call. The germline V and J ends were trimmed by 2 bases and 4 bases, with 15 bases remaining between them. Germline CDR1 and CDR2: MRHNA and SNTAGT. The CDR3 spans 16 residues. The CDR3 coding sequence is TGTGCCAGCAGTGACGTTTCCCCACGAGGAAATCAGCCCCAGCATTTT. This translates into CASSDVSPRGNQPQHF.

The J gene is TRBJ2-1, the V gene TRBV30; TRBD1 or TRBD2 may be the D gene (5 bases each). This CDR3 region has 15 residues. Trimming stripped 4 bases from V and 2 bases from J, with 15 bases between. Germline V gene data show CDR1 as GTSNPN and CDR2 as SVGIG (reference sequence). The CDR3 nucleotides are TGTGCCTGGAACGGGGCCGAGGGCCCCTACAATGAGCAGTTCTTC. Protein sequence: CAWNGAEGPYNEQFF.